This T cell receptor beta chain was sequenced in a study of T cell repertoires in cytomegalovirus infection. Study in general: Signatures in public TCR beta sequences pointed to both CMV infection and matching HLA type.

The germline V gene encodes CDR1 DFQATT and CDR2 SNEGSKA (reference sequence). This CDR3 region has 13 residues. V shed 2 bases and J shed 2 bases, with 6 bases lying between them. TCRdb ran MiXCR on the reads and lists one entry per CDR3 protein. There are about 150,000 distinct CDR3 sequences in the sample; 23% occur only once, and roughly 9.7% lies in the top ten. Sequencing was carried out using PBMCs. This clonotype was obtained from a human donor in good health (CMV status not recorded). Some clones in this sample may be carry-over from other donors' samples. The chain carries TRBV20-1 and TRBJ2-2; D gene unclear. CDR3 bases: TGCAGTGCTAGACGACCTAACACCGGGGAGCTGTTTTTT. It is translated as CSARRPNTGELFF.